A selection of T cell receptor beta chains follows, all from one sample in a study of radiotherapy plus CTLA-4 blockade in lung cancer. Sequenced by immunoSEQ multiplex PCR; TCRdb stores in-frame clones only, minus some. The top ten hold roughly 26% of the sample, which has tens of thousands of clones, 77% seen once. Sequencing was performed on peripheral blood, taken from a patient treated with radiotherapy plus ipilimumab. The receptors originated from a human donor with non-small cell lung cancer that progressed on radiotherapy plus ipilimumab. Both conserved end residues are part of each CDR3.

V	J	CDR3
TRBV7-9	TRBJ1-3	CASSRPPGRTIYF
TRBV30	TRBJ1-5	CAWSVTPNQPQHF
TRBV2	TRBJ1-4	CASNNRMNEKLFF
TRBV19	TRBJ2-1	CASSFGGTYNEQFF
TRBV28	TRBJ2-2	CASSFGQLVAGELFF
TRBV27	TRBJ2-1	CASRLTGSSYNEQFF
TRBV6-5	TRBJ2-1	CASTEREGLEQFF
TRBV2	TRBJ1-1	CASLWGGSTQTLEAFF
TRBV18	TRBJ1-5	CASSPGQGWPQHF
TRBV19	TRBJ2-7	CASSINHQDEQYF
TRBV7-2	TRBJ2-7	CASSLGTGPYEQYF
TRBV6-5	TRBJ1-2	CANLNYGYTF
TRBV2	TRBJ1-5	CASRWGGGNQPQHF
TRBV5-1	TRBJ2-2	CASSSLGGTNTGELFF
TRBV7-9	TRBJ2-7	CASSLVSDEQYF
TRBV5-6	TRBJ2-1	CASSPMDNEQFF
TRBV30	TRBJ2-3	CAWGQGRTDTQYF
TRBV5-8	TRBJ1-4	CASSLAGTGHEKLFF
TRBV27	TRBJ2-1	CASSLLLAGGPWEQFF
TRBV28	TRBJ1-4	CASRTRREDVGFEKLFF
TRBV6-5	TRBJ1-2	CASSSQGTGIYGYTF
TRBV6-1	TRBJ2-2	CASSLPGLGTGELFF
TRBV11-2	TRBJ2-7	CASSPGLAGGLSYEQYF
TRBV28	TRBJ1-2	CASSFSFGGRMYTF
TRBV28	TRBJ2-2	CASSLSGRGVLAYTNTGELFF
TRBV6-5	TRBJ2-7	CASNQRQGVGDEQYF
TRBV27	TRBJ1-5	CASSPRGGSNQPQHF